This entry concerns a single T cell receptor (beta chain). Its specificity is not known. This entry is derived from a study of shared clonotypes between healthy human individuals. Study context: CD4 naive and memory got three plates each, CD8 naive two, CD8 memory one.

V lost 9 bases and J 1 base, leaving 13 bases between the germline ends. CDR1 is LNHDA, CDR2 SQIVND, per germline (reference sequence). This CDR3 has 14 residues. Profiled with immunoSEQ multiplex PCR; TCRdb holds only in-frame clones, not every one. This repertoire shows some 2.3 million clones, more than 85% found once; its top ten account for about 0.37%. The study, taken as a whole, reports: Estimated richness values were generally larger in naive subsets than in memory subsets. It was expected that sequencing depth would affect clonotype sharing among donors. Naive CD4 clonotypes overlapped across a few donors at roughly 5.1%.

The receptor was derived from a young man in good health. Some clones in this sample may be carry-over from other donors' samples. The sequenced sample consisted of naive CD4+ T cells from PBMCs. The subset here: CD45RA+ positively selected. The chain employs TRBV19 and TRBJ1-3; a possible D gene is TRBD1 (6 bases). The DNA for the CDR3 is TGTGCCAGGAGAGGGGGTCCTTCTGGAAACACCATATATTTT. Protein sequence: CARRGGPSGNTIYF.